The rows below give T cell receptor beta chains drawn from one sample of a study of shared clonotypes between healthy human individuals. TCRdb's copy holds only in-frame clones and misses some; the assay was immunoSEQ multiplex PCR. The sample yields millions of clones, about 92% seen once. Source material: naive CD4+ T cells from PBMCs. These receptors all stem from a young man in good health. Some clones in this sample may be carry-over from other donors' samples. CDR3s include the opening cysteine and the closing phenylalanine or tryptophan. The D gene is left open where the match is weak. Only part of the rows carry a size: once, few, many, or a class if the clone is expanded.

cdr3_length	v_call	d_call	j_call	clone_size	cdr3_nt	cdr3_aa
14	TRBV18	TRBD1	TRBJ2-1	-	TGTGCCAGCTCACCTGGACAGGGGAGCAATGAGCAGTTCTTC	CASSPGQGSNEQFF
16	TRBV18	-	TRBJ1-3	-	TGTGCCAGCTCATCGGAGGGACTGAGCTCTGGAAACACCATATATTTT	CASSSEGLSSGNTIYF
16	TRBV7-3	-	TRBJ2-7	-	TGTGCCAGCAGTACTCTTCAAGAGGGGCACTCCTACGAGCAGTACTTC	CASSTLQEGHSYEQYF
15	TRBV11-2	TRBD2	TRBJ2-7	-	TGTGCCAGCAGCTCCATAGCGGGAGGGCCCGGGGAGCAGTACTTC	CASSSIAGGPGEQYF
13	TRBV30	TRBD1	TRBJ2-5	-	TGTGCCTGGGCGACAGGGGTGCAAGAGACCCAGTACTTC	CAWATGVQETQYF
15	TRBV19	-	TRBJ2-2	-	TGTGCCAGTACCCGCAACCGAGGGGACACCGGGGAGCTGTTTTTT	CASTRNRGDTGELFF
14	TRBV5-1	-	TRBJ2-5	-	TGCGCCAGCAGCTTGGATCCCTCCTCGGAGACCCAGTACTTC	CASSLDPSSETQYF
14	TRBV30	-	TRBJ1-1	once	TGTGCCTGGAGTTCCCGGGGGTTGGGCACTGAAGCTTTCTTT	CAWSSRGLGTEAFF
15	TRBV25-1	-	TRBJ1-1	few	TGTGCCAGCAGTGAATCTCCAGGGCGGAACACTGAAGCTTTCTTT	CASSESPGRNTEAFF
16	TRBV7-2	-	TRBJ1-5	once	TGTGCCAGCAGCTTAGCCGGACGGGGGAGCAATCAGCCCCAGCATTTT	CASSLAGRGSNQPQHF
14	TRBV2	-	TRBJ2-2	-	TGTGCCACCATTACGGACAGAAACACCGGGGAGCTGTTTTTT	CATITDRNTGELFF
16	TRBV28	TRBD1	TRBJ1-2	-	TGTGCCAGCAGCAGTTTACCAGGGGGCGGGTACTATGGCTACACCTTC	CASSSLPGGGYYGYTF
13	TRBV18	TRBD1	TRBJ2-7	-	TGTGCCAGCTCACAACAGGGGGCTCGGGAGCAGTACTTC	CASSQQGAREQYF
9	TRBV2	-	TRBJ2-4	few	TGTGCCAGCAGTGACCTCAGGACTTTC	CASSDLRTF
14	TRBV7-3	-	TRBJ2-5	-	TGTGCCAGCAGCCTATCGCGACTAGAAGCGACCCAGTACTTC	CASSLSRLEATQYF
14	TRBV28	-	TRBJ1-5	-	TGTGCCAGCAGTCTAGGACAGAACTCTCAGCCCCAGCATTTT	CASSLGQNSQPQHF
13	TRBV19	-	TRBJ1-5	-	TGTGCCAGTAAGCGCAGCGGCAATCAGCCCCAGCATTTT	CASKRSGNQPQHF
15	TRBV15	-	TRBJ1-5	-	TGTGCCACCAGCAGAGTTTACAGGGAGGCTCAGCCCCAGCATTTT	CATSRVYREAQPQHF
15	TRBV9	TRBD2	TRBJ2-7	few	TGTGCCAGCAGCCGGACTAGCGGAGAGACCTACGAGCAGTACTTC	CASSRTSGETYEQYF
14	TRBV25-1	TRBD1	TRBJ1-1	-	TGTGCCAGTAAACTGACAGGGGGGGACACTGAAGCTTTCTTT	CASKLTGGDTEAFF
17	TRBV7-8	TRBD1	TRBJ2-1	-	TGTGCCAGCAGACTTAAACCGGGACAGGGGTTTCGCAATGAGCAGTTCTTC	CASRLKPGQGFRNEQFF
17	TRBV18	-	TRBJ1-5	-	TGTGCCAGCTCACCTTCCAGGGGTCGCCAGAGCAATCAGCCCCAGCATTTT	CASSPSRGRQSNQPQHF
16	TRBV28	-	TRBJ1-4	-	TGTGCCAGCAGTCCCGGGACCCCCGGCGGGCATGAAAAACTGTTTTTT	CASSPGTPGGHEKLFF
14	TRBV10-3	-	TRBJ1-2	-	TGTGCCATCAGAGCAAATCAAGGCCTCTATGGCTACACCTTC	CAIRANQGLYGYTF
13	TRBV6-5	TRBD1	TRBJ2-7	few	TGTGCCAGCACTGACAGGGGGCAGGGCGAGCAGTACTTC	CASTDRGQGEQYF
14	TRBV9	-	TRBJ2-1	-	TGTGCCAGCAGCGTTGGGACACAATACAATGAGCAGTTCTTC	CASSVGTQYNEQFF
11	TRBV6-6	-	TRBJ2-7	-	TGTGCCAACATGGGACCTAGCGAGCAGTACTTC	CANMGPSEQYF
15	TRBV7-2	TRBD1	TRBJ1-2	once	TGTGCCAGCAGCTTAGTGGGGACAGGGTGGAAGGGCTACACCTTC	CASSLVGTGWKGYTF
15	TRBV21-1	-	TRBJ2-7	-	TGTGCCAGCTCGTGTCGGCTAGCGGTTTCCTACGAGCAGTACTTC	CASSCRLAVSYEQYF
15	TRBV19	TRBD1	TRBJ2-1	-	TGTGCCAGTAGTCCGTGGACAGGTAGTCACAATGAGCAGTTCTTC	CASSPWTGSHNEQFF
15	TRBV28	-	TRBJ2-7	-	TGTGCCAGCAGTTTAACCCAGCCTACCTCCTACGAGCAGTACTTC	CASSLTQPTSYEQYF
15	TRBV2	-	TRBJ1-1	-	-	CASTVLRARDTEAFF
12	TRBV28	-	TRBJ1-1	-	TGTGCCAGCGGGCCCGGCCCCTCCGAAGCTTTCTTT	CASGPGPSEAFF
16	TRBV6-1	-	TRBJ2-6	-	TGTGCCAGCAGTGAAGGGGGACACCCCGGGACCAACGTCCTGACTTTC	CASSEGGHPGTNVLTF
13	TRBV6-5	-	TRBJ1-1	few	TGTGCCAGCAGTTATCGGGCGGGCACTGAAGCTTTCTTT	CASSYRAGTEAFF
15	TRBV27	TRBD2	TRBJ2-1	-	TGTGCCAGCAGTTTATTTGGGACTAGCACCCATGAGCAGTTCTTC	CASSLFGTSTHEQFF
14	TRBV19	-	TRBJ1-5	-	TGTGCCAGTAGTATCAGGGAGGGCCCGGGCCCCCAGCATTTT	CASSIREGPGPQHF
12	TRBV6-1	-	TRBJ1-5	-	TGTGCCAGCAGTGAACCCGCTCAGCCCCAGCATTTT	CASSEPAQPQHF
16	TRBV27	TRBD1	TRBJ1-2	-	TGTGCCAGCAGTCGCACCGGGACAGCTGGAGGATATGGCTACACCTTC	CASSRTGTAGGYGYTF
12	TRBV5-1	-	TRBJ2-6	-	TGCGCCAGCAGCCAGGACAGTAACGTCCTGACTTTC	CASSQDSNVLTF
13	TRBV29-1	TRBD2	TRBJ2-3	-	TGCAGCGTGGGGGGGAGAGCCACAGATACGCAGTATTTT	CSVGGRATDTQYF
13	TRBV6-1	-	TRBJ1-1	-	TGTGCCAGCAGGTACAAGCAATCCACTGAAGCTTTCTTT	CASRYKQSTEAFF
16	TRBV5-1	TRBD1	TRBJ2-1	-	TGCGCCAGCGCCTTACTGGACAGGGCAAGCTACAATGAGCAGTTCTTC	CASALLDRASYNEQFF
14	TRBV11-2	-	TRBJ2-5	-	TGTGCCAGCTCTAGGGGGGGGAGGCAAGAGACCCAGTACTTC	CASSRGGRQETQYF
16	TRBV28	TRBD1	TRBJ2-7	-	TGTGCCAGCAGTTTACCGGGACAGGGAAGCTCCTACGAGCAGTACTTC	CASSLPGQGSSYEQYF
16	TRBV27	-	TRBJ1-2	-	TGTGCCAGCAGAGGGACCGTCTCACCGAAAGGGTCTGGCTACACCTTC	CASRGTVSPKGSGYTF
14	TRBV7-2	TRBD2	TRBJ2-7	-	TGTGCCAGCAGCCCAACTCCGGGGGGCTACGAGCAGTACTTC	CASSPTPGGYEQYF
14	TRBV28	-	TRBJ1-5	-	TGTGCCAGCACCTTGAGGGGGATAGATCAGCCCCAGCATTTT	CASTLRGIDQPQHF
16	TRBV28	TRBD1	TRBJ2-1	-	TGTGCCAGCAGTTCCCCGACAGGGGGCGCCCACAATGAGCAGTTCTTC	CASSSPTGGAHNEQFF
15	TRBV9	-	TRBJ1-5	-	TGTGCCAGCAGCGTAGGGCCAACCCCGGACGTAGCCCAGCATTTT	CASSVGPTPDVAQHF
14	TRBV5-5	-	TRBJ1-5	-	TGTGCCAGCAGCCGTCCAGGGGGCAATCAGCCCCAGCATTTT	CASSRPGGNQPQHF
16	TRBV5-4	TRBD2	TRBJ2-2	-	TGTGCCAGCAGCTTAGGACTAGCGCTAAACACCGGGGAGCTGTTTTTT	CASSLGLALNTGELFF
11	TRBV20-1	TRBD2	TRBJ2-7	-	TGCAGTCGGGAGCGGGAGGGGGAGCAGTACTTC	CSREREGEQYF
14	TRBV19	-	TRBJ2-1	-	TGTGCCAGTAGTATCGGGACATTTTACAATGAGCAGTTCTTC	CASSIGTFYNEQFF
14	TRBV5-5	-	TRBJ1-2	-	TGTGCCAGCAGCTTGTCTGCCCGATTCTATGGCTACACCTTC	CASSLSARFYGYTF
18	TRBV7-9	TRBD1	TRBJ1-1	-	TGTGCCAGCAGCTCCCGACAGGGGCCTATTGACGCGAACACTGAAGCTTTCTTT	CASSSRQGPIDANTEAFF
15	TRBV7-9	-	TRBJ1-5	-	TGTGCCAGCAGCTTTGGACAGCACCCCAATCAGCCCCAGCATTTT	CASSFGQHPNQPQHF
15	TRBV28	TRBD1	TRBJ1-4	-	TGTGCCAGCAGTTCCTCACAGGGGTTGAATGAAAAACTGTTTTTT	CASSSSQGLNEKLFF